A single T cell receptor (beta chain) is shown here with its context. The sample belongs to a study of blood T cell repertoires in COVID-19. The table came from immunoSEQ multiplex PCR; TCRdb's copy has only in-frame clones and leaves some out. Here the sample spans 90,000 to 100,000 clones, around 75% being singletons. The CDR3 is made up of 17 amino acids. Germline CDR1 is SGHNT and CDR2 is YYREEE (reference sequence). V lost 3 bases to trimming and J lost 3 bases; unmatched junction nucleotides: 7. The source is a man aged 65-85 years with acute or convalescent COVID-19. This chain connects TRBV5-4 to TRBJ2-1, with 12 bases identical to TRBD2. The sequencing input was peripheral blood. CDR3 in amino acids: CASSSGLAGLDYNEQFF. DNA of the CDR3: TGTGCCAGCAGCTCGGGACTAGCGGGCTTGGACTACAATGAGCAGTTCTTC.